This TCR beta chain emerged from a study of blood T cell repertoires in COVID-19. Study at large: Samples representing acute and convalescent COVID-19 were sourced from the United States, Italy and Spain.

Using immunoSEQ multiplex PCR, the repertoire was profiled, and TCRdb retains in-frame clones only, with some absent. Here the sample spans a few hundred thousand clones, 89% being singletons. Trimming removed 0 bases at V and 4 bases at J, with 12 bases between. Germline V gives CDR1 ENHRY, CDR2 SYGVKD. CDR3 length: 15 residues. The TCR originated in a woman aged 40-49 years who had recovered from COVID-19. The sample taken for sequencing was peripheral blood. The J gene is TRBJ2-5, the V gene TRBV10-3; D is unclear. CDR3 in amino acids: CAISESQGSGETQYF. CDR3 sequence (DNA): TGTGCCATCAGTGAGTCTCAAGGTTCGGGAGAGACCCAGTACTTC.